This T cell receptor (beta chain) was documented in a study of T cell responses to AZD1222 COVID-19 vaccine (dated by TCRdb to the early 2020s). Looking at the study overall: AZD1222 recipients whose second dose came at about 4 weeks and those whose second dose came at about 12 weeks were combined into one group, since spike-specific TCR depth and breadth did not differ between the two schedules. Trial participants were enrolled into age subgroups of 18-55, 56-69 and 70-plus years, which contained approximately 150, 28 and 58 TCR-sequenced participants, respectively. TCR sequencing covered about 230 trial participants: around 210 given two doses of AZD1222 and approximately 26 given two doses of MenACWY control vaccine. General study outcomes and caveats: Conclusions about previously exposed vaccinees were limited because only six AZD1222 recipients were SARS-CoV-2 seropositive at baseline. Reportedly, close to half of the unique spike-specific TCRs recognized epitopes lying outside the regions that are mutated in the B.1.351 and B.1.1.7 variants. Participants were mostly white British and included more females than males, and it was suggested by the authors that clonal diversity may have been underestimated. Because no day 14 peak-response samples were available, the repertoires could be characterized only after the peak T cell response. Vaccine-associated CD4 TCRs spanned the whole spike protein, with dominant responses in regions 160-218 and 743-854. A significant rise in spike-specific TCR breadth and depth was observed after two AZD1222 doses relative to day 0 and relative to MenACWY recipients. In the small 56-69-year group, the increase in depth fell short of significance, most likely because of low power.

The CDR3 regions of human TCRbeta chains were analyzed by immunosequencing. In the paper's pipeline: Repertoire TCRs were checked for matches against a reference library of SARS-CoV-2-specific TCRs that had been generated using the MIRA antigen-specificity platform. Breadth meant the fraction of unique TCRs that were SARS-CoV-2-associated, whereas depth meant the fraction of total T cells that were SARS-CoV-2-associated. Using the MIRA data, each spike-specific TCR was mapped to the spike region that the TCR reacts to and placed in a CD4 or CD8 class. Log10-transformed breadth and depth values were compared by one-way ANOVA with Sidak's multiple comparisons tests. TCRdb's version of the immuneACCESS table is confined to in-frame rearrangements and falls short of the full clone set. An unresolved V gene accounts for under half of the shortfall where checked; the remainder is of unknown origin. V and J calls and clone size are those listed in that table; D and trimming were worked out from the DNA. The sample records roughly 140,000 clones, almost 90% of which are singletons. The ten largest account for 3% to 4.5% of the sample.

V lost 8 bases and J lost 6 bases, and the count of bases not matched to a germline gene is 5. CDR3 length: 13 amino acids, cysteine to phenylalanine. CDR3 DNA only is kept here, 39 bases in frame from base 1. For CDR1 and CDR2, the germline V gene (reference sequence) lists LNHDA and SQIVND. Concerning this clone: It has no known antigen specificity. Base qualities are missing; no much larger clone stands one base away.

The time point label, read with the paper, signifies: baseline before first vaccination. Vaccinee samples were obtained from the UK trials COV001 and COV002, which included a single-blind randomized controlled phase 2/3 trial of AZD1222 (ChAdOx1 nCoV-19) in healthy adults. For TCRbeta chain sequencing, PBMC samples were collected from trial participants at day 0 and at day 28 after the second dose. The receptor's source is an adult in good health. Rearrangement joined TRBV19 to TRBJ1-4; the central 8 bases match TRBD1. Specimen: peripheral blood, collected on day 0 of AZD1222 vaccination. The CDR3 reads CASADREDEKLFF. The base sequence is TGTGCCAGTGCGGACAGGGAGGATGAAAAACTGTTTTTT.